These T cell receptor beta chains were read from a single sample in a study of cytomegalovirus exposure and HLA in healthy donors. The repertoire was sequenced with immunoSEQ multiplex PCR; TCRdb's copy has only in-frame clones and lacks some. The sample comprises approximately 300,000 clones, more than 80% of which are singletons, and 0.75% to 0.85% rests with the top ten. Input material: PBMCs. All receptors derive from a woman aged 18-30 years in good health and CMV-seronegative. The CDR3 runs from the conserved cysteine through the conserved F or W. Fields, in order: D gene, clone size, J gene, V gene, CDR3 protein. D genes are given only for firm matches. Some rows have no size entry. The others give once, few or many, or a class for an expanded clone.

- - TRBJ2-2 TRBV5-1 CASSLGAGELFF
TRBD2 - TRBJ2-3 TRBV29-1 CSVSGLAGGLADTQYF
TRBD2 - TRBJ2-1 TRBV7-3 CASNPSGGSSYNEQFF
- - TRBJ2-7 TRBV5-1 CASSLDREAYEQYF
TRBD1 - TRBJ1-2 TRBV18 CASSSLTGGGFYGYTF
TRBD2 - TRBJ2-1 TRBV12-5 CASVGLAGGGEQFF
- - TRBJ2-7 TRBV5-1 CASSAGQGNGYEQYF
TRBD1 few TRBJ1-2 TRBV5-6 CASSLGTGNYGYTF
TRBD2 - TRBJ2-7 TRBV10-3 CAIRAVSLAGLPEQYF
- - TRBJ1-2 TRBV4-2 CASSQDRGYNYGYTF
- once TRBJ2-7 TRBV27 CASGNVRQLPYEQYF
TRBD2 once TRBJ2-2 TRBV4-3 CASSQSRLAGTGELFF
- - TRBJ2-7 TRBV13 CASSSYSEQYF
- - TRBJ2-7 TRBV19 CASSPTAGGYEQYF
- - TRBJ2-1 TRBV7-9 CASSSPREDEQFF
TRBD2 - TRBJ2-5 TRBV7-3 CASSRTAGALTQYF
TRBD1 - TRBJ2-7 TRBV29-1 CSVTGGAYEQYF
- - TRBJ2-7 TRBV6-5 CASSAGPGEQYF
- - TRBJ2-3 TRBV7-2 CASSLVAGDNTDTQYF
TRBD1 - TRBJ2-1 TRBV6-5 CASSSHSGGGPEQFF
- - TRBJ1-2 TRBV15 CATSRDRTDYGYTF
- - TRBJ2-2 TRBV5-4 CASSLERDTGELFF
- - TRBJ2-7 TRBV6-6 CASNPGDVYEQYF
TRBD1 many TRBJ1-2 TRBV5-1 CASSAGQGGGYTF
- - TRBJ2-7 TRBV4-1 CASSQTTSSYEQYF
- - TRBJ2-3 TRBV15 CATSRDGAGNTDTQYF
TRBD2 - TRBJ2-5 TRBV5-4 CASSLGVAGGQETQYF
- - TRBJ2-5 TRBV27 CASSPGQFQETQYF
TRBD2 - TRBJ2-1 TRBV5-1 CASNLGLASYNEQFF
TRBD2 once TRBJ2-5 TRBV7-9 CASSPAGGLETQYF
- - TRBJ1-4 TRBV7-9 CASSLGRINEKLFF